Below, one TCR beta chain is given with its context. This clonotype has more than one count but fewer than ten. The specificity of this receptor is unknown. Base qualities are not provided; no much larger clone lies one nucleotide away. The sample is drawn from a study of response to subunit inactivated influenza vaccine (dated by TCRdb to the late 2010s). Background on the whole study: To follow how T cells responded to a trivalent subunit inactivated influenza vaccine, the researchers relied on deep quantitative profiling of the T cell receptor repertoire.

CDR1 and CDR2 (DFQATT, SNEGSKA) derive from the germline V gene (reference sequence). V and J are truncated by 3 bases and 0 bases respectively, leaving an intervening sequence of 15 bases. The CDR3 measures 17 amino acids from cysteine to phenylalanine. The only DNA kept is the CDR3, 51 bases in frame from the first base. Study-wide findings and limitations: It was suggested by the authors that each seasonal influenza vaccination may recruit only a limited number of new T cells.

Receptors were amplified or captured by RT-PCR. This sample was sequenced with an Illumina HiSeq 2500. TCRdb trimmed public reads at Q25 via fastp, called clones via MiXCR and kept in-frame beta chains. Here each entry gathers all rows of one CDR3 protein and keeps the most common genes and DNA. The sample profile shows around 650,000 distinct CDR3 sequences; around 16% of them were found once. The ten largest clonotypes hold around a tenth of the sample. This clonotype originated in a man aged 45-65 years who received an inactivated influenza vaccine. Donor details come from another sample of the same person, matched by shared clones. Source: PBMCs from blood, taken roughly 13 days after vaccination. The rearrangement joined TRBV20-1 to TRBJ2-6, with the D call tentatively TRBD1 or TRBD2, each fitting 5 bases. The DNA sequence is given as TGCAGTGCTAGGCAGCCGGGGCGGATCTCTGGGGCCAACGTCCTGACTTTC. This is translated as CSARQPGRISGANVLTF.